A single T cell receptor beta chain is shown here with its context. Other DNA sequences in this specimen translate into the identical CDR3. This sample is drawn from a study of OX40 agonist ivuxolimab in advanced cancers. Across the whole study: Treatment received earlier with anti-PD-1, anti-PD-L1 or anti-CTLA-4 agents was allowed, and under 50% had some.

Trimming removed 5 bases at V and 4 bases at J, with 6 bases between. The CDR3 runs to 11 residues. Per the germline V gene, CDR1 is SGHTA and CDR2 is FQGNSA. Measured with immunoSEQ multiplex PCR; TCRdb has only the in-frame clones, and not every one. The sample gives 50,000 to 75,000 clones, around 86% of which show up once; 0.38% is in the top ten. The gene calls are TRBV7-2 and TRBJ2-7; the D is unclear. The sequence derives from an adult with an advanced solid tumor such as melanoma, head and neck, liver or kidney cancer. Sequenced here: CD4+ or CD8+ T cells sorted from blood, sampled in a trial of the OX40 agonist ivuxolimab. CDR3 DNA sequence: TGTGCCAGCAGCGATAGATACGAGCAGTACTTC. This translates into CASSDRYEQYF. Full variable domain (outside the CDR3, taken from reference TRBV7-2 and TRBJ2-7): GAGVSQSPSNKVTEKGKDVELRCDPISGHTALYWYRQSLGQGLEFLIYFQGNSAPDKSGLPSDRFSAERTGGSVSTLTIQRTQQEDSAVYLCASSDRYEQYFGPGTRLTVT.